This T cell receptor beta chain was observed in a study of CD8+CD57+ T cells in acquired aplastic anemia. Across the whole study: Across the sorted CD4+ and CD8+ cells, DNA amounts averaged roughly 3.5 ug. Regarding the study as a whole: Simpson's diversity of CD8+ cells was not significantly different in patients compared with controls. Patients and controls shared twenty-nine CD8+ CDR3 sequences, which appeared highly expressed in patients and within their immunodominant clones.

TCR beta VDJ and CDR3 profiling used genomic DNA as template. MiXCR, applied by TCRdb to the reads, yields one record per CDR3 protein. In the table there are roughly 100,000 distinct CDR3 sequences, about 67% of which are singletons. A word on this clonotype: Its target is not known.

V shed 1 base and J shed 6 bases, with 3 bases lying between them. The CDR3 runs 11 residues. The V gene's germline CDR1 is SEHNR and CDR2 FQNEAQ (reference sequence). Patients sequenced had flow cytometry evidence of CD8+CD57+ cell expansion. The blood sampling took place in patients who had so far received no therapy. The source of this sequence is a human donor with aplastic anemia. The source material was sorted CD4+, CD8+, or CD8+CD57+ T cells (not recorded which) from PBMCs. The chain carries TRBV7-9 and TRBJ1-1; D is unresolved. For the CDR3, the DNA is TGTGCCAGCAGCTTAGATGCTGAAGCTTTCTTT. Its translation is CASSLDAEAFF.